Presented here are 23 T cell receptor beta chains from one specimen sequenced in a study of cytomegalovirus exposure and HLA in healthy donors. The PCR was carried out with 60 Vbeta primers and 13 Jbeta primers. The assay was immunoSEQ multiplex PCR, and TCRdb's table has in-frame clones only and misses some. The sample includes approximately 130,000 clones, around 80% of them seen just once. Sequenced: PBMCs. All receptors come from a woman aged 45-65 years in good health and CMV-seropositive.

V is TRBV10-3 and J is TRBJ2-1, with 15 bases matching TRBD2. J lost 7 bases, V lost 6 bases, and 4 bases had no gene match. This CDR3 region has 15 residues. The germline V gene encodes CDR1 ENHRY and CDR2 SYGVKD. The chain's CDR3 is CAISGTSGRMNEQFF. The CDR3 bases are TGTGCCATCAGCGGGACTAGCGGGAGGATGAATGAGCAGTTCTTC.

J is TRBJ1-6 and V is TRBV6-5; 8 positions agree with TRBD1. Germline V CDR1 and CDR2: MNHEY, SVGAGI. V lost 6 bases, J lost 8 bases, and 6 bases stayed unmatched. The CDR3 is made up of 14 amino acids. The CDR3 region is CASSPDRAYSPLHF. The CDR3 DNA reads as TGTGCCAGCAGCCCGGACAGGGCCTATTCACCCCTCCACTTT.

This clone was seen at least ten times. The V and J genes are TRBV30 and TRBJ1-3, with a tentative D call TRBD1 (5 bases). Germline V gene data show CDR1 as GTSNPN and CDR2 as SVGIG (reference sequence). The V end was cut by 7 bases, the J end by 2 bases, with 12 bases between. The CDR3 totals 13 residues. DNA of the CDR3: TGTGCCTACGACACAGGTCCTGGAAACACCATATATTTT. Translated, it gives CAYDTGPGNTIYF.

The chain links TRBV5-4 to TRBJ2-2; 10 bases map to TRBD2. The germline V gene encodes CDR1 SGHNT and CDR2 YYREEE (reference sequence). V trimming: 4 bases; J trimming: 3 bases; junction bases outside the gene matches: 12. The CDR3 covers 18 residues. The CDR3 loop reads CASSPVLAGAGDTGELFF. The CDR3 DNA reads as TGTGCCAGCAGCCCGGTTCTAGCGGGGGCCGGTGACACCGGGGAGCTGTTTTTT.

The chain employs TRBV7-2 and TRBJ1-5; TRBD1 agrees at 8 bases. Trimming cost V 1 base and J 0 bases; bases outside gene matches: 8. Germline V gene sequence: CDR1 SGHTA, CDR2 FQGNSA. This CDR3 comprises 18 residues. The CDR3 is CASSLGTGGIYSNQPQHF. The DNA of the CDR3 is TGTGCCAGCAGCTTAGGAACAGGGGGGATCTATAGCAATCAGCCCCAGCATTTT.

V gene TRBV7-9 combines with J gene TRBJ2-2, with D perhaps matching TRBD2 (5 bases). Germline loops: CDR1 SEHNR, CDR2 FQNEAQ (reference sequence). The V gene lost 8 bases and the J gene lost 6 bases, with 10 bases spanning the gap. The length of the CDR3 is 12 residues. CDR3 bases: TGTGCCAGCGCTACGGGGTCCGGGGAGCTGTTTTTT. This codes for CASATGSGELFF.

The gene calls are TRBV2 and TRBJ2-3; 9 bases match TRBD2. Germline V gene lookup returns CDR1 SNHLY and CDR2 FYNNEI. Losses at the gene ends were 4 bases for V and 4 bases for J; bases not matched to a gene: 6. This CDR3 is built from 15 residues. CDR3 coding DNA: TGTGCCAGCAGTGGACCGGCGGGGGGGTCAGATACGCAGTATTTT. Its protein product is CASSGPAGGSDTQYF.

The rearrangement joins TRBV6-5 to TRBJ1-2; 8 bases are a match to TRBD1. Germline CDR1 is MNHEY and CDR2 is SVGAGI. After removal of 5 bases from V and 5 bases from J, the junction contained 4 bases not matched to a gene. The CDR3 totals 13 residues. The CDR3: CASSRQGWYGYTF. In DNA form, the CDR3 reads TGTGCCAGCAGTAGACAGGGGTGGTATGGCTACACCTTC.

The chain links TRBV6-5 to TRBJ1-1; tentative D call: TRBD1 (5 bases). This CDR3 contains 15 residues. Germline-derived CDR1 and CDR2 are MNHEY and SVGAGI. V lost 2 bases and J 4 bases, leaving 14 bases between the germline ends. In DNA form, the CDR3 reads TGTGCCAGCAGTTACGGCAGGGCAGTTTCCACTGAAGCTTTCTTT. Protein product: CASSYGRAVSTEAFF.

This chain links TRBV7-2 with TRBJ2-7; TRBD2 matches at 10 bases. V lost 0 bases and J lost 9; bases outside the gene matches: 5. The CDR3 extends over 14 amino acids. The germline V gene has CDR1 SGHTA and CDR2 FQGNSA. The CDR3 reads CASSLASGRSSQYF. In DNA form, the CDR3 reads TGTGCCAGCAGCTTAGCTAGCGGGAGGTCATCGCAGTACTTC.

This sequence joins TRBV9 and TRBJ2-7, with 9 nucleotides matching TRBD1. CDR3 length: 15 residues. Looked up from germline, CDR1 is SGDLS and CDR2 is YYNGEE. V lost 2 bases and J lost 0; bases outside the gene matches: 3. The CDR3 DNA follows: TGTGCCAGCAGCGTGGGACAGGGACTCTCCTACGAGCAGTACTTC. Its protein product is CASSVGQGLSYEQYF.

The chain carries TRBV10-1 and TRBJ2-7, with 11 positions matching TRBD2. The CDR3 has 18 amino acids. The germline gives CDR1 WNHNN, CDR2 SYGVQD (reference sequence). With 4 bases clipped from V and 4 bases from J, the junction kept 15 bases outside the gene matches. The CDR3 region is CASSAPSEELAGEYEQYF. The CDR3 DNA is TGCGCCAGCAGTGCCCCCTCAGAAGAACTAGCGGGGGAGTACGAGCAGTACTTC.

V is TRBV2 and J is TRBJ1-5; D unresolved. The CDR3 is 14 amino acids. Germline V gene data show CDR1 as SNHLY and CDR2 as FYNNEI. Deletions cut 7 bases from V and 0 bases from J, with 10 bases between. CDR3 in DNA: TGTGCCAGCAACGGTCCGATTAGCAATCAGCCCCAGCATTTT. This gives the protein CASNGPISNQPQHF. The entire variable domain, with the rest obtained from reference TRBV2 and TRBJ1-5, is as follows: EPEVTQTPSHQVTQMGQEVILRCVPISNHLYFYWYRQILGQKVEFLVSFYNNEISEKSEIFDDQFSVERPDGSNFTLKIRSTKLEDSAMYFCASNGPISNQPQHFGDGTRLSIL.

The V and J genes are TRBV4-2 and TRBJ2-7; 7 bases line up with TRBD2. The V segment lost 3 bases and the J segment 6 bases; nucleotides outside the gene matches: 8. The CDR3 covers 14 residues. Germline V gene sequence: CDR1 LGHNA, CDR2 YNFKEQ. The CDR3 nucleotides are TGTGCCAGCAGCCACGGACTAGGATCGGTCGAGCAGTACTTC. Its translation is CASSHGLGSVEQYF.

The chain uses TRBV21-1 and TRBJ1-1; TRBD1, as called in the table, went unchecked against the DNA. TRBV21-1 is a pseudogene. CDR3 length: 15 residues. CDR3 DNA: TGTGCCAGCAGCACAAGACAGGCGAAGAGCACTGAAGCTTTCTTT. It codes for CASSTRQAKSTEAFF.

This sequence joins TRBV30 and TRBJ1-5; 7 bases are shared with TRBD1. Per germline, CDR1 GTSNPN and CDR2 SVGIG (reference sequence). The V segment lost 3 bases and the J segment 5 bases; nucleotides outside the gene matches: 4. CDR3 length equals 13 residues. In nucleotides, the CDR3 is TGTGCCTGGAGCCCCAGGGGGGATCAGCCCCAGCATTTT. This encodes CAWSPRGDQPQHF. Together with reference TRBV30 and TRBJ1-5, the CDR3 gives the full variable domain: SQTIHQWPATLVQPVGSPLSLECTVEGTSNPNLYWYRQAAGRGLQLLFYSVGIGQISSEVPQNLSASRPQDRQFILSSKKLLLSDSGFYLCAWSPRGDQPQHFGDGTRLSIL.

This clone occurred a few times. V gene TRBV4-2 combines with J gene TRBJ2-2; 14 bases line up with TRBD2. CDR3 length: 19 amino acids. Germline V gene data show CDR1 as LGHNA and CDR2 as YNFKEQ. V lost 4 bases, J lost 3 bases, and 10 bases stayed unmatched. The CDR3 region has the DNA TGTGCCAGCAGCCTTTTACCCGCGACTAGCGGGGGGGACACCGGGGAGCTGTTTTTT. Translation: CASSLLPATSGGDTGELFF.

The chain carries TRBV5-1 and TRBJ2-3; 10 bases are a match to TRBD1. CDR3 length: 16 amino acids. Losses at the gene ends were 6 bases for V and 2 bases for J; bases not matched to a gene: 9. Germline CDR1 reads SGHRS; CDR2 reads YFSETQ. Here the CDR3 DNA reads TGCGCCAGCACGCCGACAGGGGGCGTTAACACAGATACGCAGTATTTT. This encodes CASTPTGGVNTDTQYF.

This clone was recorded a few times. The chain links TRBV19 to TRBJ1-6, with 8 nucleotides matching TRBD1. After removal of 6 bases from V and 9 bases from J, the junction contained 10 bases not matched to a gene. The germline V gene encodes CDR1 LNHDA and CDR2 SQIVND (reference sequence). This CDR3 region has 15 residues. CDR3 sequence reads: CASSYGQGGGSPLHF. The CDR3 DNA follows: TGTGCCAGTAGCTATGGACAGGGAGGAGGTTCACCCCTCCACTTT.

The rearrangement links TRBV5-1 to TRBJ1-2, with TRBD1 identical over 8 bases. V lost 2 bases to trimming and J lost 2 bases; unmatched junction nucleotides: 8. Germline V gene lookup returns CDR1 SGHRS and CDR2 YFSETQ. The CDR3 is 16 amino acids. CDR3 DNA sequence: TGCGCCAGCAGCTTCACAGGGGGAGCCTACAACTATGGCTACACCTTC. This codes for CASSFTGGAYNYGYTF.

CDR3 DNA sequence: TGCGCCAGCAGCCAAGTAGGACAGGGTATGGGTGGCTACACCTTC. Translation gives CASSQVGQGMGGYTF. This sequence joins TRBV4-1 and TRBJ1-2, with 8 bases identical to TRBD1. CDR3 length: 15 residues. In germline, CDR1 is MGHRA, CDR2 YSYEKL. Trimming cost V 1 base and J 7 bases; bases outside gene matches: 8.

This clone was found once. The final CDR3 position lacks the conserved phenylalanine or tryptophan, pointing to a likely read error. The limits of the CDR3 on the DNA are not certain, so only TCRdb's listed CDR3 is given. CDR3 region: CASSLGQGVTTLWGQGVRATL. The V and J genes are TRBV4-2 and TRBJ2-7; the table's D gene call, TRBD1, was not cross checked with the DNA. Germline V gene data show CDR1 as LGHNA and CDR2 as YNFKEQ. Both ends counted, the CDR3 spans 21 residues.

The rearrangement joins TRBV7-9 to TRBJ1-2, with 11 bases aligning to TRBD1. The length of the CDR3 is 15 residues. Trimming at V came to 5 bases and at J to 5 bases, leaving 7 bases not matched to a gene. From germline, CDR1 is SEHNR and CDR2 FQNEAQ (reference sequence). The CDR3 reads CASSLGQGERYGYTF. The CDR3 region has the DNA TGTGCCAGCAGCCTGGGACAGGGGGAAAGGTATGGCTACACCTTC. The variable domain in full, completed from reference TRBV7-9 and TRBJ1-2, reads DTGVSQNPRHKITKRGQNVTFRCDPISEHNRLYWYRQTLGQGPEFLTYFQNEAQLEKSRLLSDRFSAERPKGSFSTLEIQRTEQGDSAMYLCASSLGQGERYGYTFGSGTRLTVV.